These 22 T cell receptor beta chains share one sample of origin, sequenced in a study of shared clonotypes between healthy human individuals. TCRdb's copy holds only in-frame clones and misses some; the assay was immunoSEQ multiplex PCR. The table shows about 1 million clones, with approximately 76% occurring only once. Sequencing input: memory CD4+ T cells sorted from blood. Subset of the sample: CD45RA-negative fraction. These receptors came from a man aged 18 to 30 in good health.

This clone occurred a few times. Other DNA sequences in the sample encode the same CDR3. This chain links TRBV9 with TRBJ1-6; 7 nucleotides agree with TRBD1. The V segment lost 0 bases and the J segment 8 bases; nucleotides outside the gene matches: 5. Germline V gives CDR1 SGDLS, CDR2 YYNGEE. The CDR3 has 15 amino acids. The DNA of the CDR3 is TGTGCCAGCAGCGTAGGGCAGGGGGGGGATTCACCCCTCCACTTT. As protein: CASSVGQGGDSPLHF.

A few counts support this clone. CDR3 protein: CASSFRTDRSEAFF. The CDR3 DNA sequence: TGTGCCAGCAGTTTCAGGACAGACCGGAGTGAAGCTTTCTTT. The genes are TRBV2 and TRBJ1-1, with a weak D call TRBD1 (6 bases). Trimming cost V 5 bases and J 7 bases, with 17 bases left between them. Germline lookup yields CDR1 SNHLY and CDR2 FYNNEI. CDR3 length equals 14 residues.

The chain recombines TRBV18 with TRBJ2-3; perhaps TRBD2 as D (5 bases). This CDR3 is built from 17 residues. Between the trimmed V and J ends, which lost 0 bases and 1 base, there was a span of 14 bases. Germline CDR1 reads KGHSH; CDR2 reads LQKENI. CDR3 in amino acids: CASSPPFEGTRTDTQYF. The CDR3 DNA reads TGTGCCAGCTCACCACCGTTTGAGGGCACCCGCACAGATACGCAGTATTTT.

The chain recombines TRBV27 with TRBJ1-5, with TRBD1 identical over 7 bases. CDR1 is MNHEY, CDR2 SMNVEV, per germline (reference sequence). The CDR3 is 14 residues long. With V trimmed by 2 bases and J by 2 bases, 0 bases remained unmatched. The CDR3 DNA reads TGTGCCAGCAGTTTAGGGACAGGCAATCAGCCCCAGCATTTT. Encoded protein: CASSLGTGNQPQHF.

In DNA, the CDR3 is TGTGCCAGCAGCTTGTCCGAAAGCTCCTACGAGCAGTACTTC. Residues: CASSLSESSYEQYF. The V call is TRBV7-8, the J call TRBJ2-7; D unresolved. The CDR3 runs 14 residues. V shed 3 bases and J shed 0 bases, with 9 bases lying between them. Germline loops: CDR1 SGHVS, CDR2 FQNEAQ.

V gene TRBV11-2 combines with J gene TRBJ2-2; 15 bases agree with TRBD2. V dropped 10 bases and J dropped 4; count of bases not matched to a gene: 10. The germline CDR1 and CDR2 sequences are SGHAT and FQNNGV. CDR3 length: 17 amino acids. The chain's CDR3 is CAIPGTSGRLSTGELFF. The CDR3 nucleotides read TGTGCCATCCCCGGGACTAGCGGGAGGTTGAGCACCGGGGAGCTGTTTTTT.

This chain joins TRBV18 and TRBJ1-1, with 10 bases matching TRBD1. This CDR3 has 15 residues. Germline assignment: CDR1 KGHSH and CDR2 LQKENI. V gave up 3 bases and J gave up 4 bases; unmatched junction bases: 5. The CDR3 spells CASSPDRGVSTEAFF. The CDR3 bases are TGTGCCAGCTCACCGGACAGGGGGGTTAGCACTGAAGCTTTCTTT.

This chain links TRBV6-1 with TRBJ2-3, with unresolved D. CDR3 length: 14 amino acids. The germline gives CDR1 MNHNS, CDR2 SASEGT. V lost 8 bases to trimming and J lost 5 bases, with 17 bases between them. The CDR3, as DNA: TGTGCCAGCGTCGATGGGTCCCTCGGAGATACGCAGTATTTT. The encoded protein is CASVDGSLGDTQYF.

The chain uses TRBV19 and TRBJ2-2; 10 bases map to TRBD2. The CDR3 loop spans 14 amino acids. Germline V lookup: CDR1 LNHDA, CDR2 SQIVND (reference sequence). Trimming at V came to 8 bases and at J to 6 bases, leaving 6 bases not matched to a gene. The CDR3 DNA is TGTGCCAGTCAGCGGGAGGGCCAAGCCGGGGAGCTGTTTTTT. This sequence encodes CASQREGQAGELFF. Variable domain in full (rest from reference TRBV19 and TRBJ2-2): DGGITQSPKYLFRKEGQNVTLSCEQNLNHDAMYWYRQDPGQGLRLIYYSQIVNDFQKGDIAEGYSVSREKKESFPLTVTSAQKNPTAFYLCASQREGQAGELFFGEGSRLTVL.

The V call is TRBV11-2, the J call TRBJ2-5, with 8 bases fitting TRBD2. The germline CDR1 and CDR2 sequences are SGHAT and FQNNGV. Germline trimming cut 5 bases from V and 2 bases from J; bases unmatched to any gene: 7. CDR3 size: 15 residues. The CDR3 sequence: CASSPGGTRQETQYF. The DNA for the CDR3 is TGTGCCAGCAGCCCTGGGGGGACTAGACAAGAGACCCAGTACTTC.

The rearrangement links TRBV2 to TRBJ2-5; D not certain. Trimming took off 4 bases at V and 5 bases at J, with 11 bases between the two ends. CDR3 size: 13 residues. CDR1 SNHLY and CDR2 FYNNEI come from the germline V gene. CDR3 bases: TGTGCCAGCAGTGTAGTAAATCACGAGACCCAGTACTTC. It is translated as CASSVVNHETQYF.

This clone came up once. The J gene is TRBJ1-3, the V gene TRBV4-2; the D is unclear. Germline V gene sequence: CDR1 LGHNA, CDR2 YNFKEQ. The germline V and J ends were trimmed by 6 bases and 0 bases, with 12 bases remaining between them. This CDR3 spans 15 amino acids. This CDR3 reads CASRVSGTSGNTIYF. Written as DNA, the CDR3 is TGTGCCAGCAGAGTTTCGGGTACCTCTGGAAACACCATATATTTT.

This clone was seen a few times. This chain joins TRBV5-1 and TRBJ2-3; D unresolved. The CDR3 length is 16 residues. Trimming took off 4 bases at V and 1 base at J, with 16 bases between the two ends. Germline CDR1 and CDR2: SGHRS and YFSETQ. Here the CDR3 DNA reads TGCGCCAGCAGCCTTATATTTAGGCCGGGCACAGATACGCAGTATTTT. Translation gives CASSLIFRPGTDTQYF.

This clone has at least ten counts. This chain connects TRBV4-1 to TRBJ1-6; D is perhaps TRBD1 (6 bases). CDR3 size: 17 residues. The germline V and J ends were trimmed by 0 bases and 2 bases, with 11 bases remaining between them. Germline V lookup: CDR1 MGHRA, CDR2 YSYEKL. Here the CDR3 reads CASSQEPQGTYNSPLHF. CDR3 in DNA: TGCGCCAGCAGCCAAGAACCCCAGGGGACCTATAATTCACCCCTCCACTTT.

This rearrangement joins TRBV4-2 to TRBJ2-3, with D perhaps matching TRBD2 (5 bases). The CDR3 is 18 amino acids. V shed 0 bases and J shed 1 base, with 17 bases lying between them. Germline V gene sequence: CDR1 LGHNA, CDR2 YNFKEQ. The DNA for the CDR3 is TGTGCCAGCAGCCAAGATTGGGTGGCTAGCAGTCGCACAGATACGCAGTATTTT. This encodes CASSQDWVASSRTDTQYF.

This chain joins TRBV7-9 and TRBJ2-4; 13 bases fit TRBD2. Trimming removed 5 bases from V and 0 bases from J; junction bases left unmatched: 10. The V gene's germline CDR1 is SEHNR and CDR2 FQNEAQ (reference sequence). The CDR3 covers 19 residues. CDR3 amino acids: CASSQRLAGGVLAKNIQYF. The CDR3 bases are TGTGCCAGCAGCCAAAGACTAGCGGGAGGCGTTCTAGCCAAAAACATTCAGTACTTC.

On this clone itself: Distinct nucleotide sequences in the sample also encode this CDR3. The chain is built from TRBV28 and TRBJ2-5, with 8 bases that match TRBD1. Germline CDR1 MDHEN, CDR2 SYDVKM. The CDR3 consists of 15 residues. Unmatched junction bases numbered 6, after V lost 4 bases and J lost 2 bases. The CDR3 here is CASSSLGTGQETQYF. CDR3 in DNA: TGTGCCAGCAGTTCACTCGGGACAGGACAAGAGACCCAGTACTTC.

The count of this clone is one. V and J are TRBV7-2 and TRBJ2-5; D may be TRBD2 (5 bases). Per germline, CDR1 SGHTA and CDR2 FQGNSA. The CDR3 has 12 residues. Deletions cut 1 base from V and 7 bases from J, with 7 bases between. The CDR3 is CASSLGEWTQYF. Here the CDR3 DNA reads TGTGCCAGCAGCTTAGGGGAGTGGACCCAGTACTTC. The whole variable domain, remainder taken from reference TRBV7-2 and TRBJ2-5, is GAGVSQSPSNKVTEKGKDVELRCDPISGHTALYWYRQSLGQGLEFLIYFQGNSAPDKSGLPSDRFSAERTGGSVSTLTIQRTQQEDSAVYLCASSLGEWTQYFGPGTRLLVL.

The rearrangement links TRBV6-5 to TRBJ2-7; D perhaps matches TRBD2 (6 bases). The CDR3 covers 15 residues. Germline V gene data show CDR1 as MNHEY and CDR2 as SVGAGI. V was pared by 6 bases and J by 2 bases, with 17 bases between. Here the CDR3 reads CASRPVDSGTYEQYF. The CDR3, as DNA: TGTGCCAGCAGGCCCGTTGATAGCGGAACCTACGAGCAGTACTTC.

The rearrangement joins TRBV12-5 to TRBJ2-1; TRBD2 might be the D (5 bases). V lost 0 bases and J lost 5, with 17 bases in between. The germline V gene encodes CDR1 LGHNT and CDR2 FRNRAP. The CDR3 is 17 residues long. CDR3: CASGLVSEGKGHNEQFF. The DNA for the CDR3 is TGTGCTAGTGGTTTGGTATCAGAGGGCAAAGGCCACAATGAGCAGTTCTTC.

Note on this clone: Other DNA sequences within the sample encode an identical CDR3. The gene calls are TRBV5-1 and TRBJ2-7, with TRBD1 identical over 11 bases. The V segment lost 4 bases and the J segment 7 bases; nucleotides outside the gene matches: 13. CDR3 length: 16 residues. Germline-derived CDR1 and CDR2 are SGHRS and YFSETQ. CDR3: CASSLLRTGGIHEQYF. The CDR3 region has the DNA TGCGCCAGCAGCCTGTTAAGGACAGGGGGCATCCATGAGCAGTACTTC.

This clone was observed a handful of times. The sample has other DNA sequences that encode this CDR3 too. The chain links TRBV10-3 to TRBJ1-2; D might be TRBD1 (6 bases). V shed 0 bases and J shed 2 bases, with 7 bases lying between them. The germline CDR1 and CDR2 sequences are ENHRY and SYGVKD. The CDR3 length is 14 residues. CDR3: CAISESQGNYGYTF. The CDR3 DNA reads as TGTGCCATCAGTGAGTCTCAGGGGAACTATGGCTACACCTTC.